A single sample gave rise to the 10 T cell receptor beta chains below, sequenced in a study of T-cell memory formation after mild COVID-19. TCRdb fed the 5' RACE reads into MiXCR, producing one record per CDR3 protein. Here the sample spans about 560,000 distinct CDR3 sequences, about a fifth being singletons. Sequencing was carried out using PBMCs or a T cell subset sorted from them (not recorded which). The receptors come from an adult woman who had mild COVID-19 (a few samples of this study predate the infection). Cell type and time point are not known.

The chain recombines TRBV4-1 with TRBJ2-2, with D perhaps TRBD1 (6 bases). Germline CDR1 MGHRA, CDR2 YSYEKL. This CDR3 contains 17 residues. V lost 4 bases to trimming and J lost 5 bases, with 20 bases between them. In nucleotides, the CDR3 is TGCGCCAGCAGCCCCAAACAGGGAGTGGGACGTACCGGGGAGCTGTTTTTT. Amino acid sequence: CASSPKQGVGRTGELFF.

In its sample, this clonotype was seen a few times. The CDR3, as DNA: TGTGCCAGCAGTTTAAATTGGACCACAGATACGCAGTATTTT. Its protein is CASSLNWTTDTQYF. The J gene is TRBJ2-3, the V gene TRBV12-3 or TRBV12-4; D is ambiguous. The CDR3 contains 14 residues. Trimming removed 2 bases from V and 2 bases from J, with 8 bases in between.

V and J are TRBV7-2 and TRBJ2-3, with 11 bases matching TRBD1. CDR1 and CDR2 from the germline V gene are SGHTA and FQGNSA. Trimming cost V 5 bases and J 6 bases; bases outside gene matches: 7. CDR3 size: 15 residues. The CDR3 protein is CASSPRDRGYDTQYF. The CDR3 DNA reads as TGTGCCAGCAGCCCTAGGGACAGGGGGTATGATACGCAGTATTTT. Full variable domain (remainder filled in from reference TRBV7-2 and TRBJ2-3): GAGVSQSPSNKVTEKGKDVELRCDPISGHTALYWYRQSLGQGLEFLIYFQGNSAPDKSGLPSDRFSAERTGGSVSTLTIQRTQQEDSAVYLCASSPRDRGYDTQYFGPGTRLTVL.

The chain is built from TRBV30 and TRBJ2-7; the match to TRBD2 covers 12 bases. CDR3 length: 13 amino acids. Germline values: CDR1 GTSNPN, CDR2 SVGIG (reference sequence). V shed 1 base, J shed 6 bases, and the junction held 1 base outside the gene matches. The CDR3 here is CAWSEGLAGEQYF. CDR3 DNA: TGTGCCTGGAGTGAGGGACTAGCGGGCGAGCAGTACTTC.

In this sample, this clonotype turned up a few times. The genes are TRBV12-3 or TRBV12-4 and TRBJ1-1, with D possibly matching TRBD1 (6 bases). Trimming took 8 bases from V and 3 from J, leaving 13 bases between them. CDR3 length equals 13 residues. In nucleotides, the CDR3 is TGTGCCAGCTGGAGGGGGACATACACTGAAGCTTTCTTT. Translation: CASWRGTYTEAFF.

V gene TRBV12-3 or TRBV12-4 combines with J gene TRBJ2-5, with D maybe TRBD1 (6 bases). This CDR3 has 18 residues. The V gene lost 3 bases and the J gene lost 1 base, with 21 bases spanning the gap. CDR3 region: CASSFRYFGQRIQETQYF. DNA for the CDR3: TGTGCCAGCAGTTTTAGGTACTTTGGACAGCGGATCCAAGAGACCCAGTACTTC.

This clonotype was picked up a small number of times. Mismatch with germline at one junction end may stem from a read error. This chain uses TRBV7-7 with TRBJ2-2; TRBD2 matches at 13 bases. This CDR3 is 16 amino acids long. Germline V gene lookup returns CDR1 SSHAT and CDR2 FNYEAQ (reference sequence). CDR3 residues: CASSEGLAGKTGELFF. The CDR3 DNA reads TGTGCTAGCAGCGAGGGACTAGCGGGAAAAACCGGGGAGCTGTTTTTT.

The chain links TRBV12-3 or TRBV12-4 to TRBJ2-4; no firm D call. V was trimmed by 0 bases and J by 4 bases, leaving 7 bases between them. The CDR3 sequence is 14 residues long. The CDR3 loop reads CASSLAGPKNIQYF. The CDR3 nucleotides are TGTGCCAGCAGTTTAGCAGGACCGAAAAACATTCAGTACTTC.

This clonotype was seen more than once but under ten times. The rearrangement uses TRBV6-5 and TRBJ2-1; D ambiguous. Looked up from germline, CDR1 is MNHEY and CDR2 is SVGAGI. The CDR3 is made up of 13 amino acids. Trimming cost V 5 bases and J 7 bases, with 12 bases left between them. CDR3 loop: CASSLSQRNEQFF. CDR3 nucleotide sequence: TGTGCCAGCAGTCTCTCCCAGCGTAATGAGCAGTTCTTC.

V and J are TRBV3-1 and TRBJ2-2; D unresolved. This CDR3 is 13 amino acids long. Trimming cost V 0 bases and J 4 bases, with 3 bases left between them. Per germline, CDR1 LGHDT and CDR2 YNNKEL (reference sequence). CDR3 sequence: CASSQDLTGELFF. CDR3 DNA sequence: TGTGCCAGCAGCCAAGACCTCACCGGGGAGCTGTTTTTT.